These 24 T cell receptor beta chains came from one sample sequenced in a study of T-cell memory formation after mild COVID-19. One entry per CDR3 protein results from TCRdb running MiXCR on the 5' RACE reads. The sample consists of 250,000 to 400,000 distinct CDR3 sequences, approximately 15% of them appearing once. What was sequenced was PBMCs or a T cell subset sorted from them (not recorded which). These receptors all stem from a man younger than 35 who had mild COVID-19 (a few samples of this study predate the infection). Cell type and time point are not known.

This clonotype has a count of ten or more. The CDR3 loop reads CSATGRPGQRNNEQFF. The CDR3 DNA is TGCAGTGCCACGGGCCGTCCGGGACAGAGAAACAATGAGCAGTTCTTC. The chain uses TRBV20-1 and TRBJ2-1; TRBD1 matches 7 bases. CDR1 and CDR2 from the germline V gene are DFQATT and SNEGSKA (reference sequence). Unmatched junction bases numbered 16, after V lost 6 bases and J lost 5 bases. This CDR3 comprises 16 residues.

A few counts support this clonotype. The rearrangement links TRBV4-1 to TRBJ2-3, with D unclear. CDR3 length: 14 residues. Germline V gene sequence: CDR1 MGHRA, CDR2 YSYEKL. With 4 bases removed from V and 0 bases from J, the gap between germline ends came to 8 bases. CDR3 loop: CASSPEFSTDTQYF. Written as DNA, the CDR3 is TGCGCCAGCAGCCCCGAGTTCAGCACAGATACGCAGTATTTT.

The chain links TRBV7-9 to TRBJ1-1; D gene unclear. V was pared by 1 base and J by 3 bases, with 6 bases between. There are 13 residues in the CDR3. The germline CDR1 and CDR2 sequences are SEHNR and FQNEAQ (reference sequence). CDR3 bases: TGTGCCAGCAGCTTAGGAGGGCACACTGAAGCTTTCTTT. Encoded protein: CASSLGGHTEAFF.

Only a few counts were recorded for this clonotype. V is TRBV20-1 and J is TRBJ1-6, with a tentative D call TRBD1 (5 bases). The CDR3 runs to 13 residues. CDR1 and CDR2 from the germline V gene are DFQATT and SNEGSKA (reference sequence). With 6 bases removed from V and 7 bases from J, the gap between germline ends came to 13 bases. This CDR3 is CSAGAKGNSPLHF. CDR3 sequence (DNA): TGCAGTGCCGGGGCTAAGGGGAATTCACCCCTCCACTTT.

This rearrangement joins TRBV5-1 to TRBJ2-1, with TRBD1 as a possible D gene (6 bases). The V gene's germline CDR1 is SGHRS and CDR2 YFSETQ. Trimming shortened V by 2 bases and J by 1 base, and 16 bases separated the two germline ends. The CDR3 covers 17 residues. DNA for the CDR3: TGCGCCAGCAGCTTTTTCAGGGGACCCCTTTCCTACAATGAGCAGTTCTTC. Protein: CASSFFRGPLSYNEQFF. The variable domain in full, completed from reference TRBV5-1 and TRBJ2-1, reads KAGVTQTPRYLIKTRGQQVTLSCSPISGHRSVSWYQQTPGQGLQFLFEYFSETQRNKGNFPGRFSGRQFSNSRSEMNVSTLELGDSALYLCASSFFRGPLSYNEQFFGPGTRLTVL.

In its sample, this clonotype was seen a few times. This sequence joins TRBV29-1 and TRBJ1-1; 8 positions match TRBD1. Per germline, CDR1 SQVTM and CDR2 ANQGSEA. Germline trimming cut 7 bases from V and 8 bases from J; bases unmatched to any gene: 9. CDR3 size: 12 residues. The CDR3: CSGGGQGKEAFF. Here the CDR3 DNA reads TGCAGCGGGGGAGGACAGGGAAAGGAAGCTTTCTTT. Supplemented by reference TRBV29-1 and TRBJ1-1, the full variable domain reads SAVISQKPSRDICQRGTSLTIQCQVDSQVTMMFWYRQQPGQSLTLIATANQGSEATYESGFVIDKFPISRPNLTFSTLTVSNMSPEDSSIYLCSGGGQGKEAFFGQGTRLTVV.

The CDR3 bases are TGCGCCAGCAGCCCCCCGGGACAAGTCTATGGCTACACCTTC. This encodes CASSPPGQVYGYTF. The V call is TRBV5-1, the J call TRBJ1-2; D perhaps matches TRBD1 (6 bases). The ends were cut back, 4 bases at V and 4 bases at J, with 14 bases in the middle. Germline CDR1 SGHRS, CDR2 YFSETQ. The CDR3 consists of 14 residues.

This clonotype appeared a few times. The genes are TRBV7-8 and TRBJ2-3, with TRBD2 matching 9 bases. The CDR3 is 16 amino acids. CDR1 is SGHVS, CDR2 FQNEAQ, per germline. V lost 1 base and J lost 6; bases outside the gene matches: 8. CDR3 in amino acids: CASSLGRLAGFDTQYF. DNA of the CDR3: TGTGCCAGCAGCTTAGGTCGGCTAGCGGGGTTCGATACGCAGTATTTT.

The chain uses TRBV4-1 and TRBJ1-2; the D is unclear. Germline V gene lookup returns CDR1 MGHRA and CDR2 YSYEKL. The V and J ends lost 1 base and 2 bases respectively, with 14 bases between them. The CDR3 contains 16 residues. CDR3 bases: TGCGCCAGCAGCCAAGGAGCGGTAAATTTCAACTATGGCTACACCTTC. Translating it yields CASSQGAVNFNYGYTF.

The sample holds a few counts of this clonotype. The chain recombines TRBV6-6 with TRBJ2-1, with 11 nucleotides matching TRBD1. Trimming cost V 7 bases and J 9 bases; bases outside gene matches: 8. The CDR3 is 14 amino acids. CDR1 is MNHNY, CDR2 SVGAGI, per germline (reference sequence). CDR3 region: CASTEPGQGGEQFF. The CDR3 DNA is TGTGCCAGCACCGAGCCGGGACAGGGGGGTGAGCAGTTCTTC.

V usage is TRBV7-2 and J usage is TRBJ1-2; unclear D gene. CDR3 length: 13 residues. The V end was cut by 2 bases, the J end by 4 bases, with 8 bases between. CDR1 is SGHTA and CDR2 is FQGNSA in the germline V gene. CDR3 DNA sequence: TGTGCCAGCAGCTTATACACTGCCTATGGCTACACCTTC. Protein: CASSLYTAYGYTF.

CDR3 protein: CASSLAPRGGYNEQFF. CDR3 nucleotide sequence: TGTGCCAGCAGCTTAGCGCCCCGGGGGGGTTACAATGAGCAGTTCTTC. V and J are TRBV7-2 and TRBJ2-1, with TRBD2 matching over 8 bases. With 0 bases clipped from V and 4 bases from J, the junction kept 5 bases outside the gene matches. The germline V gene encodes CDR1 SGHTA and CDR2 FQGNSA. The CDR3 loop spans 16 amino acids.

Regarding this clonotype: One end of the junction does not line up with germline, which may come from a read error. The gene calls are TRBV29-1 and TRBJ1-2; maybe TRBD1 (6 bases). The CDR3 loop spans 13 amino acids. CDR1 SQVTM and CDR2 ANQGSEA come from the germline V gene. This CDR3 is CGTRDNGDYGYTF. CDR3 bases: TGTGGGACCCGGGACAACGGGGACTATGGCTACACCTTC.

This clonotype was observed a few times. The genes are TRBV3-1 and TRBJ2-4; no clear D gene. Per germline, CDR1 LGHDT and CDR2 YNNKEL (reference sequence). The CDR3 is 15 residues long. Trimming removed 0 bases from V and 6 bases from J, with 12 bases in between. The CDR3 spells CASSQDNSWVNIQYF. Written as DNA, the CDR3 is TGTGCCAGCAGCCAAGACAACTCTTGGGTAAACATTCAGTACTTC.

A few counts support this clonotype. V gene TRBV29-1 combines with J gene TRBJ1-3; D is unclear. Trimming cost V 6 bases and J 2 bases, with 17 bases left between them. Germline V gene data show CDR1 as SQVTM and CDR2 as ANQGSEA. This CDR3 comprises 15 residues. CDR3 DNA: TGCAGCGTCTCCCTGACACTGGGCCCTGGAAACACCATATATTTT. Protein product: CSVSLTLGPGNTIYF.

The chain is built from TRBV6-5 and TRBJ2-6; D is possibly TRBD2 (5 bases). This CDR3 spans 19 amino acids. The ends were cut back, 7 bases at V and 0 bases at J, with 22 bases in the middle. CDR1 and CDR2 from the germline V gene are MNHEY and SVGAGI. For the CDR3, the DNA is TGTGCCAGCACCCCAAGGGCCGCAGACTACTCCTCTGGGGCCAACGTCCTGACTTTC. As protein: CASTPRAADYSSGANVLTF.

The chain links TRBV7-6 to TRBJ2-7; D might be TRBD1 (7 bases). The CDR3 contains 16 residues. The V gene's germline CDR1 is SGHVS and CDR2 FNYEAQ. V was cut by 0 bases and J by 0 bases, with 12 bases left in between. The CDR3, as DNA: TGTGCCAGCAGCTTAGCCGCAGGGGGGAGCTCCTACGAGCAGTACTTC. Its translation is CASSLAAGGSSYEQYF.

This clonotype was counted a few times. CDR3 nucleotides: TGTGCCAGCAGACGAGCGGGGCCTAGCTCCTACAATGAGCAGTTCTTC. Its protein product is CASRRAGPSSYNEQFF. The V and J genes are TRBV6-2 or TRBV6-3 and TRBJ2-1; 7 bases agree with TRBD2. The germline CDR1 and CDR2 sequences are MNHEY and SVGEGT. The V segment lost 6 bases and the J segment 0 bases; nucleotides outside the gene matches: 8. This CDR3 is built from 16 residues.

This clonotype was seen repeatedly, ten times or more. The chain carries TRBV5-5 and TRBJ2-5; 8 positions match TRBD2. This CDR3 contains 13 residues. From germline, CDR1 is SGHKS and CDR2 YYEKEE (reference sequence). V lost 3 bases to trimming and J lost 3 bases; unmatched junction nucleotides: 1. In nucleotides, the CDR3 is TGTGCCAGCAGCTCAGCGGGAGAAGAGACCCAGTACTTC. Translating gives CASSSAGEETQYF.

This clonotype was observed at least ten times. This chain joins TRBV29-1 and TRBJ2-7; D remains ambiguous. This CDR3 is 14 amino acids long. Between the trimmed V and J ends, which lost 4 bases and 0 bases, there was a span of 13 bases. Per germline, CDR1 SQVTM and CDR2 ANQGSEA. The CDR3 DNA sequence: TGCAGCGTTGGTGGAAGGACGGGCTCCTACGAGCAGTACTTC. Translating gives CSVGGRTGSYEQYF.

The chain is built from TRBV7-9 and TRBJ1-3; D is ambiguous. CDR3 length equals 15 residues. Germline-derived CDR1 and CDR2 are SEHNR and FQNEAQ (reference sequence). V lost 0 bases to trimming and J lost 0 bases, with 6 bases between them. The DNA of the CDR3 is TGTGCCAGCAGCTTAGCGCCGGGCTCTGGAAACACCATATATTTT. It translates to CASSLAPGSGNTIYF.

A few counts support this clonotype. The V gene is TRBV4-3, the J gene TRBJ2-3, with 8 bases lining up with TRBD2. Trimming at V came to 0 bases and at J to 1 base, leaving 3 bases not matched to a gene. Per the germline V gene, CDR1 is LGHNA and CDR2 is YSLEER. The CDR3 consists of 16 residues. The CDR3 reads CASSQDVSGGTDTQYF. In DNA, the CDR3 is TGCGCCAGCAGCCAAGACGTTAGCGGGGGCACAGATACGCAGTATTTT.

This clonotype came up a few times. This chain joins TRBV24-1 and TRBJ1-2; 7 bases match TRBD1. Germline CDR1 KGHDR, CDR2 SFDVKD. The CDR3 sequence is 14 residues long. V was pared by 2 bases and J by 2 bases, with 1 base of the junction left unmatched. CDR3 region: CATSDSGGNYGYTF. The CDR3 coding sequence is TGTGCCACCAGTGATTCAGGGGGAAACTATGGCTACACCTTC.

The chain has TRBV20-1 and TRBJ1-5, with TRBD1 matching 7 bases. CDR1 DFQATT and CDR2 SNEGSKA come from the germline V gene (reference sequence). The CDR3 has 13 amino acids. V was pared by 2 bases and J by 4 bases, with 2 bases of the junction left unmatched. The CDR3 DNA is TGCAGTGCTAGAACAGGGGTAAATCAGCCCCAGCATTTT. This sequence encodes CSARTGVNQPQHF.